This TCR beta chain was captured by sequencing in a study of cytomegalovirus exposure and HLA in healthy donors. Notes on the study in general: It was approximately 150 TCR beta chains that were listed as cytomegalovirus-associated. TCR clusters originating in the first cohort tended to co-occur in the 100 to 150 validation repertoires, according to a later analysis. The dataset shows that most TCR sequences were rare, while some public TCRs occurred in many donors.

Some clones are missing from TCRdb's copy, which holds only in-frame ones; the method was immunoSEQ multiplex PCR. Of more than 250,000 clones in the sample, about nine tenths were seen once. As regards this clone: Antigen: not known.

The sample was PBMCs. The receptor was derived from a woman in her twenties or thirties in good health and CMV-seronegative.

The CDR3 loop is CASSSVRGATGELFF. CDR3 in DNA: TGTGCCAGCAGCTCAGTCAGGGGAGCCACCGGGGAGCTGTTTTTT. The V and J genes are TRBV27 and TRBJ2-2; possible D gene TRBD1, 6 bases. CDR1 and CDR2 (germline): MNHEY, SMNVEV (reference sequence). V was trimmed by 6 bases and J by 4 bases, leaving 15 bases between them. The CDR3 length is 15 residues.